Sequencing of this T cell receptor (beta chain) was carried out in a study of T cells in localized non-small cell lung cancer. Study-wide results and caveats: Out of the top 100 tumor clones, a median around 60 were seen in adjacent lung.

With respect to this clone: Its antigen is unknown.

Measured with immunoSEQ multiplex PCR; TCRdb has only the in-frame clones, and not every one. The sample holds more than 45,000 clones; over 70% are singletons and the top ten take about a sixth. The sequence came from a man between 40 and 75 years old with stage III lung adenocarcinoma. The starting material was peripheral blood mononuclear cells, obtained before any cancer treatment.

CDR3: CASSEVRLGGQALHF. In DNA form, the CDR3 reads TGTGCCAGCAGTGAAGTGAGGTTGGGGGGTCAGGCCCTCCACTTT. V usage is TRBV2 and J usage is TRBJ1-6; the D gene is possibly TRBD1 (5 bases). Germline V gives CDR1 SNHLY, CDR2 FYNNEI. This CDR3 comprises 15 residues. The V and J ends lost 1 base and 14 bases respectively, with 18 bases between them.